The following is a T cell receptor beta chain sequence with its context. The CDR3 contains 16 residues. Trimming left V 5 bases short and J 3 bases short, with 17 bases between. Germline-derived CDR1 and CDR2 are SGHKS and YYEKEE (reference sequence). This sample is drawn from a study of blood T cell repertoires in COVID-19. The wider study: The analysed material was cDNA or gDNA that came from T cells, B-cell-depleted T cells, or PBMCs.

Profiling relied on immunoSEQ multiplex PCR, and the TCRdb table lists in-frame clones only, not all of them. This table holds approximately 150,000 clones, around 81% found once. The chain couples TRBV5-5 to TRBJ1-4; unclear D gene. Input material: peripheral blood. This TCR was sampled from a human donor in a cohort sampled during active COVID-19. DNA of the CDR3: TGTGCCAGCAGGGGAGAGGCGGAGCTGGCTAATGAAAAACTGTTTTTT. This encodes CASRGEAELANEKLFF.